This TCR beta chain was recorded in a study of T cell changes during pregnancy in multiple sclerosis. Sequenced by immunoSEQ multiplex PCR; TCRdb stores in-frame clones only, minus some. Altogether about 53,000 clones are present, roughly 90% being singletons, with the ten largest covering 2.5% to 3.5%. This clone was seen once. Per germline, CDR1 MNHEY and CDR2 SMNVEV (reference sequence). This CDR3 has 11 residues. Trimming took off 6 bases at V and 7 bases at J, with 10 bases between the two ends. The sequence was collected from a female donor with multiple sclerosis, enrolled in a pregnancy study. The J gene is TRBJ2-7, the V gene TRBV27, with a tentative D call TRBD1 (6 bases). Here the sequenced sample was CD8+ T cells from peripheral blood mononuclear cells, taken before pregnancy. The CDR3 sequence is CASSVGGEQYF. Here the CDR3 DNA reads TGTGCCAGCAGCGTAGGGGGTGAGCAGTACTTC.